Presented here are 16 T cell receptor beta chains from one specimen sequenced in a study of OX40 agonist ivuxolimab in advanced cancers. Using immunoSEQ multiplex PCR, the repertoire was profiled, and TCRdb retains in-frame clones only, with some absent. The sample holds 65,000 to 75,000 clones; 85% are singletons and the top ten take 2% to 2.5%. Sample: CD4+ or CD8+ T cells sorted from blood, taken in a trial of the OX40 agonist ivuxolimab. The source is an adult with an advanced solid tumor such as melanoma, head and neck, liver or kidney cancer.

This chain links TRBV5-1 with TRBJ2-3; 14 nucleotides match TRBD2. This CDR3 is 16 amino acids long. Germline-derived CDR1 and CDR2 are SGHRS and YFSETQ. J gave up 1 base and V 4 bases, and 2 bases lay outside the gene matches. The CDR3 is CASSRLAGGGTDTQYF. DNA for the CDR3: TGCGCCAGCAGCCGACTAGCGGGAGGGGGCACAGATACGCAGTATTTT.

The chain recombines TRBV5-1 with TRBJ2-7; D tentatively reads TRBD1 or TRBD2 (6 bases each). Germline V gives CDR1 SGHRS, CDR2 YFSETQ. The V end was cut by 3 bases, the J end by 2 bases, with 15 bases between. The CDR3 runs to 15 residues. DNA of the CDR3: TGCGCCAGCAGCTGGGGGGACACCCGGACCTACGAGCAGTACTTC. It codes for CASSWGDTRTYEQYF.

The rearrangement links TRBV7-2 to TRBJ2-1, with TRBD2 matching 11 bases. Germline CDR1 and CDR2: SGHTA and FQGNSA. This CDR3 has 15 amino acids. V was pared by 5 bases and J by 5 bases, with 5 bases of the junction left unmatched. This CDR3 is CASSGSGGANNEQFF. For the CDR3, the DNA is TGTGCCAGCAGCGGTAGCGGGGGGGCCAACAATGAGCAGTTCTTC.

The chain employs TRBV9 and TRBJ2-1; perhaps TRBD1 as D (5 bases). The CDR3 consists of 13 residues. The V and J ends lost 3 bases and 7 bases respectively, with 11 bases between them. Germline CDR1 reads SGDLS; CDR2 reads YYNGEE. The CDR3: CASSATRENEQFF. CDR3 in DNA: TGTGCCAGCAGCGCAACCAGGGAAAATGAGCAGTTCTTC.

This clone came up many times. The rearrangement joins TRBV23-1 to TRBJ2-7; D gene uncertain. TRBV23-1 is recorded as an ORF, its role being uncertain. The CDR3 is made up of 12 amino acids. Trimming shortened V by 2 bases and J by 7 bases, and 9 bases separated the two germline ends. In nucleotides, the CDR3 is TGCGCCAGCAGTCAAGCGCTGGGGGAGCAGTACTTC. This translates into CASSQALGEQYF.

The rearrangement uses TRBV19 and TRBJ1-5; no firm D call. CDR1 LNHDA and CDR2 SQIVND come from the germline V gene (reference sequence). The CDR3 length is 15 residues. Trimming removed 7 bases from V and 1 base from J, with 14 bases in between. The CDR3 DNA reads TGTGCCAGTACCCCGAGGGCGGGAAGCAATCAGCCCCAGCATTTT. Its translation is CASTPRAGSNQPQHF.

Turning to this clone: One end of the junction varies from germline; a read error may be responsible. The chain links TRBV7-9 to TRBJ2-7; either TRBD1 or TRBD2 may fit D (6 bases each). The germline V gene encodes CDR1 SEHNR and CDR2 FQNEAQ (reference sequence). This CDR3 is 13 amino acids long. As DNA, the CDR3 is TGCGCCAGCAGCCAAGAGCCGGGGGCCTCCGGGTACTTC. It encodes CASSQEPGASGYF.

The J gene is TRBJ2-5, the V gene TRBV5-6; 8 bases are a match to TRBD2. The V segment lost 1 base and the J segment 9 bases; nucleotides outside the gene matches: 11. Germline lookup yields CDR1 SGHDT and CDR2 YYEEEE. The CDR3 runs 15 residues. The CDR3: CASSLLTSVGEAQYF. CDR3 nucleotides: TGTGCCAGCAGCTTGTTGACTAGCGTTGGGGAGGCCCAGTACTTC.

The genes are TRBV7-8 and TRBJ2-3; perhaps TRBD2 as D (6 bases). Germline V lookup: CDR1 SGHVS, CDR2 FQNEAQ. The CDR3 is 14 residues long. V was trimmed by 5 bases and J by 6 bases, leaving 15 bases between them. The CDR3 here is CASSRGAGPDTQYF. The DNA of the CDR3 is TGTGCCAGCAGCCGAGGGGCGGGGCCCGATACGCAGTATTTT.

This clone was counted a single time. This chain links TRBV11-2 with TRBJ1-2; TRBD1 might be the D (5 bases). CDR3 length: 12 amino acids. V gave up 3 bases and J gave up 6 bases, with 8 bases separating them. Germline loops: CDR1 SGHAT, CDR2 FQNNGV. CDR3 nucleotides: TGTGCCAGCAGCTTCGAAGGGGATGGCTACACCTTC. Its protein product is CASSFEGDGYTF.

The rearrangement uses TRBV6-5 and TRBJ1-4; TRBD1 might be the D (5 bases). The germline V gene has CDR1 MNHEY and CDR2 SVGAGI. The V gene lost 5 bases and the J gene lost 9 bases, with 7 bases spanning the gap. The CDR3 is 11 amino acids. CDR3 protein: CASSKDKKLFF. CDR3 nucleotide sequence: TGTGCCAGCAGTAAGGACAAAAAACTGTTTTTT.

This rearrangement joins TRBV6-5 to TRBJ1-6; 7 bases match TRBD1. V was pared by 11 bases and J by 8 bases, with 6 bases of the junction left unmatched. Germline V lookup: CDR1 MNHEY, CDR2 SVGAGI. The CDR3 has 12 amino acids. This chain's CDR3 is CAVRQGDSPLHF. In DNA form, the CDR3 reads TGTGCCGTCCGACAGGGTGATTCACCCCTCCACTTT.

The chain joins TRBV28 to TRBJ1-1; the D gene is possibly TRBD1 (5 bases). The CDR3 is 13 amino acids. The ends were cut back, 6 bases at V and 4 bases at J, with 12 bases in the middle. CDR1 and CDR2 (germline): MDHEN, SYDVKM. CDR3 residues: CASRGGWVTEAFF. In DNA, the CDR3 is TGTGCCAGCAGGGGGGGTTGGGTCACTGAAGCTTTCTTT.

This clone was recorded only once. This CDR3 reads CASSQVEGPNTEAFF. CDR3 bases: TGCGCCAGCAGTCAGGTCGAGGGGCCGAACACTGAAGCTTTCTTT. V and J are TRBV23-1 and TRBJ1-1, with D maybe TRBD1 (5 bases). TRBV23-1 is an ORF, and what it does is uncertain. The CDR3 has 15 amino acids. V lost 3 bases and J lost 1, with 12 bases in between.

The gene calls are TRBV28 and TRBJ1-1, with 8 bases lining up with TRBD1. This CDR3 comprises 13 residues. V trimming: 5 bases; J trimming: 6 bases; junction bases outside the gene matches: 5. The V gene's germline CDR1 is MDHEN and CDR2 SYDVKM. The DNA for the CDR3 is TGTGCCAGCAGTATTCGGACAGGGCCTGAAGCTTTCTTT. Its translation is CASSIRTGPEAFF.

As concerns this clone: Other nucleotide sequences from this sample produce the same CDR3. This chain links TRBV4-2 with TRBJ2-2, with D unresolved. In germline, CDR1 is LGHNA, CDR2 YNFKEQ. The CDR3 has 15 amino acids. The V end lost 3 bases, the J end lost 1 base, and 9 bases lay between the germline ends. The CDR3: CASSQVGGNTGELFF. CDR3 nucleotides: TGTGCCAGCAGCCAGGTGGGCGGGAACACCGGGGAGCTGTTTTTT.